This is a list of T cell receptor beta chains from one sample in a study of T cells after yellow fever vaccination. A single record per CDR3 protein comes from TCRdb applying MiXCR to the 5' RACE reads. The data show hundreds of thousands of distinct CDR3 sequences, 21% seen once. The sequencing here drew on PBMCs, taken about 21 days after the first yellow fever vaccination. All receptors come from a man younger than 30 who received the YFV17D yellow fever vaccine. The CDR3 runs from the conserved cysteine through the conserved F or W. The D gene is left open where the match is weak. Some rows mark clone size as missing; the rest say once, few, many or name a class of expanded clone.

>TRBJ2-1|.|TRBV10-3|.
TGTGCCATCAGTGACGTGGTTGAGCAGTTCTTC
CAISDVVEQFF
>TRBJ2-7|.|TRBV6-5|few
TGTGCCAGCAGTTACCGACAGGACAACTACGAGCAGTACTTC
CASSYRQDNYEQYF
>TRBJ2-5|TRBD2|TRBV7-3|.
TGTGCCAGCAGCCGGACTAGCGGGGTACAAGAGACCCAGTACTTC
CASSRTSGVQETQYF
>TRBJ1-2|TRBD1|TRBV4-1|.
TGCGCCAGCAGCCAAGAGGGGGACAGGGCTTTCTATGGCTACACCTTC
CASSQEGDRAFYGYTF
>TRBJ2-5|.|TRBV7-6|few
TGTGCCAGCAGCTTAGTTTATGAGACCCAGTACTTC
CASSLVYETQYF
>TRBJ2-1|TRBD2|TRBV6-1|few
TGTGCCAGCAGTGATGGGGGGGTCCGCTACAATGAGCAGTTCTTC
CASSDGGVRYNEQFF
>TRBJ1-2|TRBD1|TRBV7-2|few
TGTGCCAGCAGCTGGGGGACAGGATCTTTTTATGGCTACACCTTC
CASSWGTGSFYGYTF
>TRBJ2-3|.|TRBV9|.
TGTGCCAGCAGCGTGGGGAGAGTTAGCACAGATACGCAGTATTTT
CASSVGRVSTDTQYF
>TRBJ2-2|.|TRBV5-1|.
TGCGCCAGCAGCACCACAGGGATCGGGACCGGGGAGCTGTTTTTT
CASSTTGIGTGELFF
>TRBJ2-3|.|TRBV4-1|few
TGCGCCAGCAGCCAATTGTCCGGCACAGATACGCAGTATTTT
CASSQLSGTDTQYF
>TRBJ2-3|TRBD1|TRBV4-1|.
TGCGCCAGCAGCCAACGGGACAGGGGGTTAGATACGCAGTATTTT
CASSQRDRGLDTQYF
>TRBJ1-1|TRBD1|TRBV7-9|.
TGTGCCAGCAGCTCCCCTCGACAGGGAAGGATGGCTTTCTTT
CASSSPRQGRMAFF
>TRBJ1-3|.|TRBV6-5|.
TGTGCCAGCAGTTACGCTGTTCGGGGGGTCTCTGGAAACACCATATATTTT
CASSYAVRGVSGNTIYF
>TRBJ2-1|.|TRBV15|many
TGTGCCACCAGCAGTAAACTTACGATTACGGAGCAGTTCTTC
CATSSKLTITEQFF
>TRBJ1-4|.|TRBV27|few
TGTGCCAGCGGGCCTTTGGGGGGCACTACTAATGAAAAACTGTTTTTT
CASGPLGGTTNEKLFF
>TRBJ2-3|TRBD2|TRBV5-6|.
TGTGCCAGCAGCTTGGATTTAGCGGGGAGCACAGATACGCAGTATTTT
CASSLDLAGSTDTQYF
>TRBJ1-1|.|TRBV14|few
TGTGCCAGCAGCCAAGTTGAGAACACTGAAGCTTTCTTT
CASSQVENTEAFF
>TRBJ2-2|.|TRBV28|few
TGTGCCAGCAGTTCCGGGGGAGAGAACACCGGGGAGCTGTTTTTT
CASSSGGENTGELFF
>TRBJ2-7|.|TRBV4-2|.
TGTGCCAGCAGCCAAGGGGCCAGGGTAATCTACGAGCAGTACTTC
CASSQGARVIYEQYF
>TRBJ2-5|.|TRBV29-1|.
TGCAGCGTTGCGGGGGTAGAGACCCAGTACTTC
CSVAGVETQYF
>TRBJ2-7|TRBD1|TRBV7-7|.
TGTGCCAGCAGCCCCCACCCGACAGGGGCCTACGAGCAGTACTTC
CASSPHPTGAYEQYF